The present entry profiles one TCR beta chain with its context. This clonotype was detected ten times or more. Its antigen remains undetermined. No base qualities exist here, and no much larger clone lies one base off it. For CDR1 and CDR2, the germline V gene lists SGHTA and FQGNSA. V loses 5 bases of germline sequence and J loses 1 base, and the interval between the two ends is 8 bases. Inclusive of the bounding cysteine and phenylalanine, the CDR3 is 13 residues long. Left in the record is the CDR3 DNA by itself, 39 bases read in frame from the first base. The source of the sample is a study of human T cells and chemical hapten exposure (dated by TCRdb to the early 2020s). About the full investigation: For sensitization, 2% DPC in acetone was applied to a roughly 2 cm by roughly 2 cm area of upper inner arm skin. Libraries were combined into a pool for sequencing, and differences in TCR yield between samples came mainly from small differences in library volumes within the pool. Patch tests used Finn chambers with 0.01% DPC on the upper back, scored after 6 days by International Contact Dermatitis Research Group standards. For TCR sequencing, blood came from 25 to 35 alopecia patients at anywhere from one to four time points (pre-sensitization, 2, 6 and 24 weeks). Blood samples were taken from patients before sensitization (week 0) and at 2, 6 and about 24 weeks after DPC sensitization. This study followed changes in the peripheral blood TCR repertoire in vivo during primary and secondary sensitization of alopecia patients to the hapten diphenylcyclopropenone (DPC). Patients additionally received weekly therapeutic DPC doses to the scalp throughout the approximately 25-week study period. Alopecia areata with under or over 50% scalp involvement, alopecia totalis and alopecia universalis were represented in the patient cohort, which was mostly female.

The method was RACE. The run used a NextSeq 500. During library preparation, unique molecular identifiers were attached to individual cDNA molecules so that TCRs could be counted quantitatively and reproducibly. From each blood RNA sample, both TCR alpha and TCR beta chains were sequenced. Processing in the source paper ran as follows. A median of around 100,000 TCRs per sample was observed, with a range of about 23,224 to 690,600. V, J and CDR3 annotation of the TCR reads was carried out using the Decombinator software suite. For PS versus PT1 abundance plots, all samples were subsampled to the same number of TCRs (28,000). TCRs were defined as expanded if absent before sensitization and observed at least eight times at the 2-week time point. Clones were called with MiXCR by TCRdb after fastp trimmed the public reads at Q25, and only in-frame beta chains were retained. Under each unique CDR3 protein, matching rows form one entry showing the most common genes and DNA. These V and J calls are TCRdb output, not the study's own analysis. In this sample the table shows 350,000 to 400,000 distinct CDR3 sequences, around 6% of which occur a single time. The ten largest clones capture 5% to 6% of the sample.

The time point label, as the study defines it: patch test 2, 6 weeks after DPC sensitization. Taken with the paper, the label for treatment or condition translates to: therapeutic diphenylcyclopropenone sensitization with weekly scalp DPC. Blood at each patch-test visit was drawn before the patch test was applied. Patients were considered eligible if aged 18 to 70, diagnosed with alopecia and deemed suitable for DPC therapy, and patients were excluded if pregnant. Unfractionated whole blood was collected in Tempus Blood RNA tubes, and total RNA was extracted from that blood. What the work shows at the level of the full study, not this receptor alone: Alopecia, a presumed autoimmune disease, was present in all patients, so the immune response of the patients might differ from that of healthy individuals. After repeated subsampling, changes were observed in the strength of the expansion versus patch-test correlation and in the threshold at which the correlation became significant. Patch test score was positively correlated with the number of PT1 expanded TCRs, with significance at thresholds 8, 16 and 32 but not at 4. Compared with pre-sensitization or healthy control sets, expanded TCRs formed significantly more large CDR3 similarity clusters, which is consistent with antigen-driven responses. DPC sensitization did not change how many TCRs were above 1 in 1000 frequency, and no evidence was found of alterations in global repertoire structure.

The chain joins TRBV7-2 to TRBJ1-1; no D gene is confidently identified. The sequence was obtained from a woman in her late teens or twenties with alopecia areata. Some clones in this sample may be carry-over from other donors' samples. The specimen was whole blood, collected in connection with sensitization to the hapten diphenylcyclopropenone (DPC). At the DNA level, the sequence is TGTGCCAGCAGCAAGCAGAGGAACACTGAAGCTTTCTTT. Its protein is CASSKQRNTEAFF.